This T cell receptor beta chain was documented in a study of metastatic and nonmetastatic thyroid tumors. TCRdb reanalyzed the PCR reads with MiXCR. The sample shows 30,000 to 40,000 clones, less than 40% of them seen only once. The germline gives CDR1 SGDLS, CDR2 YYNGEE. Trimming cost V 3 bases and J 11 bases, with 15 bases left between them. The CDR3 contains 13 residues. Thyroid surgery took place with no prior treatment in any patient. Sequencing was performed on tumor tissue. This clonotype was obtained from a female donor with papillary thyroid cancer or a benign thyroid nodule (not recorded which). Some clones in this sample may be carry-over from other donors' samples. The chain links TRBV9 to TRBJ1-5; D gene unclear. The CDR3 loop reads CASSALDGGSQHF. The CDR3 DNA reads as TGTGCCAGCAGCGCCCTTGACGGAGGCTCCCAGCATTTT.